One and the same sample provided the 25 T cell receptor beta chains below, sequenced in a study of cytomegalovirus exposure and HLA in healthy donors. With 60 Vbeta and 13 Jbeta primers, the PCR was carried out. Sequencing was performed with immunoSEQ multiplex PCR; in TCRdb, only in-frame clones are kept and a portion is missing. The sample has some 200,000 clones. Sequenced input: PBMCs. These TCRs come from a man aged 25-45 years in good health and CMV-seronegative.

The chain combines TRBV18 with TRBJ1-1; TRBD1 matches 7 bases. The CDR3 contains 16 residues. V shed 3 bases, J shed 7 bases, and the junction held 14 bases outside the gene matches. CDR1 KGHSH and CDR2 LQKENI come from the germline V gene. CDR3 loop: CASSPRETWTGLEAFF. The CDR3 nucleotides are TGTGCCAGCTCACCTAGGGAGACCTGGACAGGCCTTGAAGCTTTCTTT.

The chain recombines TRBV7-6 with TRBJ2-2, with 9 bases lining up with TRBD1. CDR1 and CDR2 from the germline V gene are SGHVS and FNYEAQ. J lost 5 bases, V lost 1 base, and 17 bases had no gene match. The CDR3 is 20 residues long. The CDR3 sequence is CASSLVVVGTGQGSTGELFF. CDR3 nucleotide sequence: TGTGCCAGCAGCTTAGTCGTCGTGGGGACGGGACAGGGCAGTACCGGGGAGCTGTTTTTT.

This chain uses TRBV19 with TRBJ1-4, with D unresolved. Germline-derived CDR1 and CDR2 are LNHDA and SQIVND (reference sequence). The CDR3 consists of 14 residues. Trimming left V 3 bases short and J 8 bases short, with 13 bases between. CDR3 loop: CASSMSPGGEKLFF. In DNA, the CDR3 is TGTGCCAGTAGTATGTCGCCCGGCGGAGAAAAACTGTTTTTT.

The chain joins TRBV5-6 to TRBJ2-5; 12 nucleotides line up with TRBD1. Germline V gene lookup returns CDR1 SGHDT and CDR2 YYEEEE. V shed 3 bases, J shed 4 bases, and the junction held 10 bases outside the gene matches. CDR3 size: 17 residues. CDR3 in DNA: TGTGCCAGCAGCTGGGGGGGGACAGGGGGCGTAGGAGAGACCCAGTACTTC. It is translated as CASSWGGTGGVGETQYF.

The chain uses TRBV30 and TRBJ1-2, with 7 bases fitting TRBD1. The CDR3 loop spans 12 amino acids. The germline gives CDR1 GTSNPN, CDR2 SVGIG (reference sequence). With 4 bases clipped from V and 4 bases from J, the junction kept 3 bases outside the gene matches. Here the CDR3 reads CAWTGGIYGYTF. The CDR3 DNA sequence: TGTGCCTGGACAGGGGGAATCTATGGCTACACCTTC.

The J gene is TRBJ2-7, the V gene TRBV6-5; 7 nucleotides match TRBD1. CDR3 length: 15 residues. Trimming removed 6 bases from V and 1 base from J; junction bases left unmatched: 9. CDR1 and CDR2 from the germline V gene are MNHEY and SVGAGI. In nucleotides, the CDR3 is TGTGCCAGCAGACCCCGACAGGGTCGATCCTACGAGCAGTACTTC. It yields the protein CASRPRQGRSYEQYF.

J is TRBJ1-1 and V is TRBV19; perhaps TRBD1 as D (5 bases). The germline V gene encodes CDR1 LNHDA and CDR2 SQIVND (reference sequence). V was cut by 9 bases and J by 0 bases, with 8 bases left in between. The CDR3 extends over 12 amino acids. The CDR3 loop reads CASREMNTEAFF. The CDR3 bases are TGTGCCAGCAGGGAAATGAACACTGAAGCTTTCTTT. The full variable domain, rest sourced from reference TRBV19 and TRBJ1-1, is DGGITQSPKYLFRKEGQNVTLSCEQNLNHDAMYWYRQDPGQGLRLIYYSQIVNDFQKGDIAEGYSVSREKKESFPLTVTSAQKNPTAFYLCASREMNTEAFFGQGTRLTVV.

The chain uses TRBV4-1 and TRBJ2-2; D may be TRBD1 (5 bases). Trimming left V 3 bases short and J 2 bases short, with 13 bases between. CDR3 size: 16 residues. Germline CDR1 and CDR2: MGHRA and YSYEKL. This CDR3 is CASSHREVGNTGELFF. For the CDR3, the DNA is TGCGCCAGCAGCCACAGGGAAGTCGGAAACACCGGGGAGCTGTTTTTT.

The V call is TRBV19, the J call TRBJ2-5, with a tentative D call TRBD2 (6 bases). Germline CDR1 reads LNHDA; CDR2 reads SQIVND (reference sequence). Trimming took off 3 bases at V and 5 bases at J, with 10 bases between the two ends. The CDR3 consists of 13 residues. CDR3 loop: CASSIWAGETQYF. CDR3 DNA sequence: TGTGCCAGTAGTATTTGGGCGGGGGAGACCCAGTACTTC.

The V call is TRBV5-4, the J call TRBJ1-1; TRBD1 matches 7 bases. Germline CDR1 and CDR2: SGHNT and YYREEE (reference sequence). V trimming: 0 bases; J trimming: 1 base; junction bases outside the gene matches: 3. The CDR3 runs 15 residues. The CDR3 region is CASSLGQGWNTEAFF. The CDR3 DNA follows: TGTGCCAGCAGCTTGGGACAGGGTTGGAACACTGAAGCTTTCTTT.

The chain recombines TRBV19 with TRBJ2-6; 11 bases map to TRBD1. CDR3 length equals 18 residues. Per the germline V gene, CDR1 is LNHDA and CDR2 is SQIVND (reference sequence). The V gene end was trimmed by 4 bases and the J gene end by 1 base; junction bases not matched to a gene: 6. CDR3 DNA: TGTGCCAGTAGTACAAGGACAGGGGGCGCTTCTGGGGCCAACGTCCTGACTTTC. This sequence encodes CASSTRTGGASGANVLTF.

V gene TRBV4-1 combines with J gene TRBJ1-5, with 9 bases identical to TRBD1. Trimming took 0 bases from V and 6 from J; bases not matched to a gene: 6. Germline V gives CDR1 MGHRA, CDR2 YSYEKL. This CDR3 spans 16 amino acids. As DNA, the CDR3 is TGCGCCAGCAGCCAAGATCTTGGGACAGGGCGTCAGCCCCAGCATTTT. As protein: CASSQDLGTGRQPQHF.

V and J are TRBV2 and TRBJ2-5, with D tentatively TRBD2 (6 bases). The J call is in doubt because the DNA end fits TRBJ2-7 better. The germline V gene encodes CDR1 SNHLY and CDR2 FYNNEI. This CDR3 is built from 13 residues. The CDR3 protein is CASSAGELGEQYF. The CDR3 coding sequence is TGTGCCAGCAGTGCGGGGGAACTTGGCGAGCAGTACTTC.

This sequence joins TRBV25-1 and TRBJ2-5, with TRBD1 matching 9 bases. V lost 6 bases and J lost 4; bases outside the gene matches: 3. The CDR3 has 13 amino acids. Germline loops: CDR1 MGHDK, CDR2 SYGVNS. CDR3 region: CASRGQGIETQYF. CDR3 bases: TGTGCCAGCAGGGGACAGGGAATAGAGACCCAGTACTTC.

This chain connects TRBV4-2 to TRBJ1-1; D possibly corresponds to TRBD1 (5 bases). This CDR3 has 13 residues. Trimming removed 9 bases at V and 4 bases at J, with 15 bases between. Germline CDR1 reads LGHNA; CDR2 reads YNFKEQ. CDR3 DNA: TGTGCCAGTCGAACCTCGGGGGGCACTGAAGCTTTCTTT. Translated: CASRTSGGTEAFF.

The V gene is TRBV9, the J gene TRBJ2-3; 12 bases are shared with TRBD2. The CDR3 runs to 17 residues. Trimming took 1 base from V and 4 from J; bases not matched to a gene: 7. Germline CDR1 reads SGDLS; CDR2 reads YYNGEE. The CDR3 coding sequence is TGTGCCAGCAGCGTACCGCCTAGCGGGGGGGCCCCAGATACGCAGTATTTT. Translation gives CASSVPPSGGAPDTQYF.

The chain carries TRBV5-1 and TRBJ2-3; 13 bases fit TRBD2. V dropped 4 bases and J dropped 5; count of bases not matched to a gene: 10. In germline, CDR1 is SGHRS, CDR2 YFSETQ. The CDR3 totals 17 residues. The chain's CDR3 is CASSRSRTSGGVDTQYF. Written as DNA, the CDR3 is TGCGCCAGCAGCCGATCGAGGACTAGCGGGGGTGTAGATACGCAGTATTTT.

This chain uses TRBV5-6 with TRBJ1-4; 9 nucleotides line up with TRBD1. CDR1 and CDR2 from the germline V gene are SGHDT and YYEEEE. The CDR3 has 15 residues. The V gene end was trimmed by 3 bases and the J gene end by 4 bases; junction bases not matched to a gene: 4. The CDR3 sequence is CASSSPGQGNEKLFF. The CDR3 region has the DNA TGTGCCAGCAGCTCACCGGGACAGGGTAATGAAAAACTGTTTTTT.

The chain has TRBV7-2 and TRBJ2-6; possibly TRBD1 for D (7 bases). CDR1 and CDR2 (germline): SGHTA, FQGNSA. The V end was cut by 5 bases, the J end by 7 bases, with 15 bases between. CDR3 length equals 15 residues. The CDR3 nucleotides read TGTGCCAGCAGCCAGCGACAGGGAGGTGCCAACGTCCTGACTTTC. It specifies CASSQRQGGANVLTF.

This chain uses TRBV2 with TRBJ1-4; 7 bases align to TRBD1. Germline V gene data show CDR1 as SNHLY and CDR2 as FYNNEI. The V and J ends lost 10 bases and 3 bases, in that order; junction bases with no gene match: 2. There are 12 residues in the CDR3. CDR3 amino acids: CATTGANEKLFF. The CDR3 coding sequence is TGTGCCACCACAGGGGCTAATGAAAAACTGTTTTTT.

V gene TRBV29-1 combines with J gene TRBJ2-7; D may be TRBD1 (5 bases). Germline lookup yields CDR1 SQVTM and CDR2 ANQGSEA. The V end was cut by 4 bases, the J end by 3 bases, with 13 bases between. The CDR3 is 13 residues long. CDR3 nucleotides: TGCAGCGTTGGTAGGGGCCGAAACTACGAGCAGTACTTC. It is translated as CSVGRGRNYEQYF.

The chain carries TRBV25-1 and TRBJ1-2, with no clear D. Germline V CDR1 and CDR2: MGHDK, SYGVNS. Between the trimmed V and J ends, which lost 1 base and 4 bases, there was a span of 13 bases. This CDR3 has 15 residues. The CDR3 reads CASSEFGRQLYGYTF. For the CDR3, the DNA is TGTGCCAGCAGTGAATTCGGCAGACAACTCTATGGCTACACCTTC.

The rearrangement uses TRBV7-8 and TRBJ2-3; the match to TRBD2 covers 10 bases. The V segment lost 0 bases and the J segment 4 bases; nucleotides outside the gene matches: 4. This CDR3 spans 16 amino acids. CDR1 SGHVS and CDR2 FQNEAQ come from the germline V gene. This chain's CDR3 is CASSLASGGAPDTQYF. In DNA form, the CDR3 reads TGTGCCAGCAGCTTAGCCAGCGGGGGGGCCCCAGATACGCAGTATTTT. The variable domain in full, completed from reference TRBV7-8 and TRBJ2-3, reads GAGVSQSPRYKVAKRGQDVALRCDPISGHVSLFWYQQALGQGPEFLTYFQNEAQLDKSGLPSDRFFAERPEGSVSTLKIQRTQQEDSAVYLCASSLASGGAPDTQYFGPGTRLTVL.

V is TRBV11-2 and J is TRBJ1-2, with 7 positions matching TRBD1. Per germline, CDR1 SGHAT and CDR2 FQNNGV. The trim removed 5 bases at V and 5 bases at J, leaving 11 bases unmatched. This CDR3 is 15 amino acids long. For the CDR3, the DNA is TGTGCCAGCAGCCCCCAGGGGGGCTTGGGGTATGGCTACACCTTC. It encodes CASSPQGGLGYGYTF.

V is TRBV4-1 and J is TRBJ1-1; D perhaps matches TRBD1 (5 bases). Between the trimmed V and J ends, which lost 0 bases and 4 bases, there was a span of 15 bases. Germline assignment: CDR1 MGHRA and CDR2 YSYEKL. This CDR3 comprises 16 residues. The chain's CDR3 is CASSQDGRVVFTEAFF. Written as DNA, the CDR3 is TGCGCCAGCAGCCAAGACGGCAGGGTCGTTTTCACTGAAGCTTTCTTT.